Listed below are T cell receptor beta chains from one sample, sequenced in a study of OX40 agonist ivuxolimab in advanced cancers. Data came from immunoSEQ multiplex PCR; TCRdb stores just in-frame clones and leaves some out. The sample yields 70,000 to 85,000 clones, over 85% seen once. The sample was CD4+ or CD8+ T cells sorted from blood, taken in a trial of the OX40 agonist ivuxolimab. The source of these receptors is an adult with an advanced solid tumor such as melanoma, head and neck, liver or kidney cancer. Both conserved end residues are part of each CDR3. D genes are given only for firm matches. Not all rows give a size; the values are once, few, many and, for expanded clones, a class.

V	D	length	size	J	DNA	CDR3
TRBV9	TRBD2	16	NA	TRBJ2-1	TGTGCCAGCAGCGTAGCTCGCACTAGCGGGGACAATGAGCAGTTCTTC	CASSVARTSGDNEQFF
TRBV5-6	TRBD2	15	NA	TRBJ2-1	TGTGCCAGCAGCTTGAAGCTAGCGGGAGATCAAGAGCAGTTCTTC	CASSLKLAGDQEQFF
TRBV15	NA	15	NA	TRBJ1-5	TGTGCCACCAGCAGAGTTCTTGGGGGCAATCAGCCCCAGCATTTT	CATSRVLGGNQPQHF
TRBV6-5	TRBD1	14	NA	TRBJ1-1	TGTGCCAGCAGTTACGCAGGGGGCACGACTGAAGCTTTCTTT	CASSYAGGTTEAFF
TRBV19	NA	15	NA	TRBJ2-7	TGTGCCAGTAGTATAGCCCACTATGGAGACTACGAGCAGTACTTC	CASSIAHYGDYEQYF
TRBV10-2	NA	14	few	TRBJ1-5	TGCGCCAGCAGTCAGGGGAAGGGCAATCAGCCCCAGCATTTT	CASSQGKGNQPQHF
TRBV14	NA	17	NA	TRBJ2-3	TGTGCCAGCAGCCAACAACGGGACATTTGGGTGAAAGATACGCAGTATTTT	CASSQQRDIWVKDTQYF
TRBV2	NA	12	NA	TRBJ1-1	TGTGCCAGCAGTTACGTTTCCACTGAAGCTTTCTTT	CASSYVSTEAFF
TRBV9	NA	15	NA	TRBJ2-1	TGTGCCAGCAACCCCTCGGGGACAACCTACAATGAGCAGTTCTTC	CASNPSGTTYNEQFF
TRBV5-4	NA	13	NA	TRBJ2-1	TGTGCCAGCAGCCCCGGACTACTAAATGAGCAGTTCTTC	CASSPGLLNEQFF
TRBV27	TRBD1	15	NA	TRBJ1-2	TGTGCCAGCAGTCTAGCACCGACAGGGACGGGCGGCTACACCTTC	CASSLAPTGTGGYTF
TRBV11-3	TRBD1	18	once	TRBJ2-4	TGTGCCCCCCACACGGGGACAGGGACACATTTAGCCAAAAACATTCAGTACTTC	CAPHTGTGTHLAKNIQYF
TRBV27	NA	13	NA	TRBJ2-1	TGTGCCAGCAGTCCCAGGGGGGGAAATGAGCAGTTCTTC	CASSPRGGNEQFF
TRBV4-2	TRBD2	15	NA	TRBJ2-1	TGTGCCAGCAGCCATGGAGCGGGGGGTTACAATGAGCAGTTCTTC	CASSHGAGGYNEQFF
TRBV27	NA	13	NA	TRBJ2-2	TGTGCCAGCAGTTTCCAACCCACCGGGGAGCTGTTTTTT	CASSFQPTGELFF
TRBV6-5	NA	13	NA	TRBJ2-7	TGTGCCAGCAGTTACAGGGGGACCTACGAGCAGTACTTC	CASSYRGTYEQYF
TRBV9	TRBD2	14	NA	TRBJ2-7	TGTGCCAGCAGTAAGACTAGCGGAAACTACGAGCAGTACTTC	CASSKTSGNYEQYF
TRBV6-6	NA	13	NA	TRBJ2-1	TGTGCCAGCAGTTACTCCTCCTACAATGAGCAGTTCTTC	CASSYSSYNEQFF
TRBV25-1	NA	14	NA	TRBJ1-2	TGTGCCAGCAGTGATTGGGACGATGGCTATGGCTACACCTTC	CASSDWDDGYGYTF
TRBV5-1	NA	14	NA	TRBJ2-7	TGCGCCAGCAGCATGTATGGCGGGGAATACGAGCAGTACTTC	CASSMYGGEYEQYF
TRBV4-3	NA	17	NA	TRBJ2-3	TGCGCCAGCAGCCAAAATTCTTGGGTCTTAGAAGGAGATACGCAGTATTTT	CASSQNSWVLEGDTQYF
TRBV28	NA	13	NA	TRBJ1-2	TGTGCCAGCAGTTTATACATTAACTATGGCTACACCTTC	CASSLYINYGYTF
TRBV6-5	TRBD2	15	NA	TRBJ2-1	TGTGCCAGCAGACGAGACCGGGACTACCTGCTTGAGCAGTTCTTC	CASRRDRDYLLEQFF
TRBV19	NA	14	NA	TRBJ2-1	TGTGCCAGTAGTATGGATTGGGGCTACAATGAGCAGTTCTTC	CASSMDWGYNEQFF
TRBV28	NA	15	NA	TRBJ2-1	TGTGCCAGCAGGCGTACACTGTCCCCTTCGGATGAGCAGTTCTTC	CASRRTLSPSDEQFF
TRBV2	TRBD2	17	NA	TRBJ2-2	TGTGCCAGCAGTGAAAGCGGACTAGCAGACTACACCGGGGAGCTGTTTTTT	CASSESGLADYTGELFF
TRBV6-5	NA	15	NA	TRBJ1-5	TGTGCCAGCAGCGGTTGGGACACAGGCAATCAGCCCCAGCATTTT	CASSGWDTGNQPQHF
TRBV5-8	TRBD1	15	once	TRBJ1-4	TGTGCCAGCAGCACGGACAGGGGTTTCTTTGAAAAACTGTTTTTT	CASSTDRGFFEKLFF
TRBV6-1	NA	17	NA	TRBJ2-7	TGTGCCAGCAGTGATTCTCTGGGGCTACTTAAAACCTACGAGCAGTACTTC	CASSDSLGLLKTYEQYF
TRBV9	TRBD2	15	NA	TRBJ2-5	TGTGCCAGCAGCGTAGGATGGCGGGAGGAAGAGACCCAGTACTTC	CASSVGWREEETQYF
TRBV2	NA	15	NA	TRBJ2-5	TGTGCCAGCAGTTTGCGACAGGTATCTCAAGAGACCCAGTACTTC	CASSLRQVSQETQYF
TRBV9	TRBD1	14	NA	TRBJ1-1	TGTGCCAGCAGCCCCTGGGAGGGGGCCACTGAAGCTTTCTTT	CASSPWEGATEAFF
TRBV7-9	NA	12	NA	TRBJ2-7	TGTGCCAGCAGCCTGAGTATGGGGGAGCAGTACTTC	CASSLSMGEQYF
TRBV6-5	NA	15	NA	TRBJ2-2	TGTGCCAGCAGTTACACAGGGAGGAACACCGGGGAGCTGTTTTTT	CASSYTGRNTGELFF
TRBV5-8	NA	15	NA	TRBJ2-7	TGTGCCAGCAGCTTGTTTGGGGGAGTCTCCTACGAGCAGTACTTC	CASSLFGGVSYEQYF
TRBV5-5	NA	15	NA	TRBJ1-5	TGTGCCAGCAGCCCGACACGAAATAGCAATCAGCCCCAGCATTTT	CASSPTRNSNQPQHF
TRBV9	NA	16	NA	TRBJ2-1	TGTGCCAGCAGCGACGGGGGCAGCGGGCAGTATATTGAGCAGTTCTTC	CASSDGGSGQYIEQFF
TRBV19	TRBD2	13	NA	TRBJ2-7	TGTGCCAGTAGTATCGGGACTACCTACGAGCAGTACTTC	CASSIGTTYEQYF
TRBV5-5	TRBD2	16	NA	TRBJ2-3	TGTGCCAGCAGCGTGACTAGCGGGAGGGAGAGAGATACGCAGTATTTT	CASSVTSGRERDTQYF
TRBV10-1	TRBD1	22	NA	TRBJ2-2	TGCGCCAGCAGTGAATTTCTCCGGGACAGGGGTAATGGGGGAGGGAACACCGGGGAGCTGTTTTTT	CASSEFLRDRGNGGGNTGELFF